This T cell receptor (beta chain) originates from a study of response to subunit inactivated influenza vaccine. Study outcomes and limitations: Seasonal influenza vaccination, on each occasion, was suggested by the authors to recruit few new T cells.

This clonotype was found many times. Antigen unknown. This CDR3 is built from 12 residues. Between the trimmed V and J ends, which lost 4 bases and 0 bases, there was a span of 4 bases. Germline-derived CDR1 and CDR2 are SGHTA and FQGNSA. TCRdb reprocessed the RT-PCR reads via MiXCR and lists one record per CDR3 protein. Among a few hundred thousand distinct CDR3 sequences, less than 7.5% were seen once, and the ten largest hold over 10%. The sequencing here drew on PBMCs from blood, taken about 24 months after vaccination. This sequence was found in a man aged 50 to 75 who received an inactivated influenza vaccine. The chain uses TRBV7-2 and TRBJ2-7; D ambiguous. This CDR3 is CASSSTSYEQYF. The CDR3 DNA reads TGTGCCAGCAGCTCGACCTCCTACGAGCAGTACTTC.